The 6 T cell receptor beta chains reported below all come from one sample, sequenced in a study of molecular identifiers for immune sequencing clone quantification. TCRdb itself ran the PCR reads through MiXCR, one entry per CDR3 protein. Among some 580,000 distinct CDR3 sequences listed, 25% were seen once. Sequenced input: naive CD8+ T cells from blood, with Jurkat cell RNA spiked in. Subset meaning: FACS-sorted CD8+CD4-CCR7+CD45RA+ naive T cells. The source is a human donor in good health. Some libraries in this study had Jurkat cell RNA spiked in.

With respect to this clonotype: Being one base from a much bigger clone, this may be a read error. V gene TRBV28 combines with J gene TRBJ2-7; 9 bases map to TRBD2. With V trimmed by 5 bases and J by 6 bases, 8 bases remained unmatched. The V gene's germline CDR1 is MDHEN and CDR2 SYDVKM. The length of the CDR3 is 14 residues. The CDR3: CASSPMAGGAEQYF. The CDR3 bases are TGTGCCAGCAGTCCGATGGCGGGAGGGGCCGAGCAGTACTTC.

This clonotype was observed many times. V usage is TRBV11-2 and J usage is TRBJ1-1; D perhaps matches TRBD1 (5 bases). There are 16 residues in the CDR3. V was trimmed by 4 bases and J by 8 bases, leaving 23 bases between them. Germline CDR1 is SGHAT and CDR2 is FQNNGV. CDR3 sequence: CASSSQRTYRDAEAFF. CDR3 DNA: TGTGCCAGCAGCTCACAGAGGACGTACCGGGACGCAGAAGCTTTCTTT.

The CDR3 is CASSVTSGERDTQYF. CDR3 nucleotide sequence: TGTGCCAGCAGCGTAACTAGCGGGGAGAGAGATACGCAGTATTTT. The chain has TRBV9 and TRBJ2-3, with 10 bases aligning to TRBD2. Germline V gives CDR1 SGDLS, CDR2 YYNGEE. With V trimmed by 1 base and J by 5 bases, 4 bases remained unmatched. The length of the CDR3 is 15 residues.

This clonotype was observed a single time. The J gene is TRBJ1-5, the V gene TRBV24-1, with a tentative D call TRBD1 (5 bases). The V end lost 7 bases, the J end lost 0 bases, and 9 bases lay between the germline ends. Germline V gene sequence: CDR1 KGHDR, CDR2 SFDVKD. The CDR3 totals 14 residues. CDR3 in DNA: TGTGCCACCAGCTCCAGGGATAGCAATCAGCCCCAGCATTTT. It codes for CATSSRDSNQPQHF.

This clonotype was detected only a few times. The genes are TRBV10-3 and TRBJ1-1; D is undetermined. V was trimmed by 3 bases and J by 0 bases, leaving 5 bases between them. The CDR3 sequence is 13 residues long. CDR1 ENHRY and CDR2 SYGVKD come from the germline V gene. The CDR3 region is CAISDGLNTEAFF. CDR3 DNA sequence: TGTGCCATCAGTGACGGGCTGAACACTGAAGCTTTCTTT.

There are many counts of this clonotype. This chain joins TRBV28 and TRBJ2-3; D gene ambiguous. CDR1 is MDHEN, CDR2 SYDVKM, per germline. The length of the CDR3 is 15 residues. V was shortened by 7 bases and J by 0 bases, with 14 bases between the two germline ends. CDR3 DNA: TGTGCCAGCATTCAAGCCAAAATCAGCACAGATACGCAGTATTTT. Translated, it gives CASIQAKISTDTQYF.